The 22 T cell receptor beta chains below were found in one sample sequenced in a study of blood T cell repertoires in COVID-19. Sequencing was performed with immunoSEQ multiplex PCR; in TCRdb, only in-frame clones are kept and a portion is missing. The sample consists of about 70,000 clones, approximately 90% of them appearing once. The sequenced sample was peripheral blood. Receptors were obtained from a woman in her 70s with acute or convalescent COVID-19.

V and J are TRBV5-6 and TRBJ2-5, with 13 bases matching TRBD2. Losses at the gene ends were 4 bases for V and 5 bases for J; bases not matched to a gene: 8. Germline values: CDR1 SGHDT, CDR2 YYEEEE. The CDR3 runs to 16 residues. The CDR3 protein is CASSPRTSGRRETQYF. The CDR3 DNA follows: TGTGCCAGCAGCCCTCGGACTAGCGGGAGACGTGAGACCCAGTACTTC.

The chain uses TRBV12-3 or TRBV12-4 and TRBJ1-2, with TRBD1 matching 7 bases. The V and J ends lost 6 bases and 6 bases, in that order; junction bases with no gene match: 4. There are 12 residues in the CDR3. The DNA of the CDR3 is TGTGCCAGCAGCCCCACAGGGGATGGCTACACCTTC. As protein: CASSPTGDGYTF.

In its sample, this clone was seen once. The chain links TRBV9 to TRBJ2-3; 10 positions agree with TRBD2. Germline assignment: CDR1 SGDLS and CDR2 YYNGEE. Trimming took 0 bases from V and 5 from J; bases not matched to a gene: 6. CDR3 size: 16 residues. CDR3 region: CASSVVEAGGLDTQYF. DNA for the CDR3: TGTGCCAGCAGCGTAGTCGAAGCGGGAGGGCTAGATACGCAGTATTTT.

The V call is TRBV9, the J call TRBJ1-5; TRBD1 is a possible D gene (5 bases). Between the trimmed V and J ends, which lost 2 bases and 0 bases, there was a span of 6 bases. This CDR3 is built from 14 residues. Looked up from germline, CDR1 is SGDLS and CDR2 is YYNGEE. DNA for the CDR3: TGTGCCAGCAGCGTGACAGATAGCAATCAGCCCCAGCATTTT. Encoded protein: CASSVTDSNQPQHF.

V gene TRBV15 combines with J gene TRBJ2-4; D is possibly TRBD1 (6 bases). Germline CDR1 LNHNV, CDR2 YYDKDF (reference sequence). The CDR3 has 16 residues. The V and J ends lost 1 base and 7 bases respectively, with 17 bases between them. CDR3 bases: TGTGCCACCAGCAGAGTATGGCGACAGGCAGGGAACATTCAGTACTTC. Translation: CATSRVWRQAGNIQYF.

A remark on this clone: The germline gene is not matched at one end of the junction; a read error may be the cause. V and J are TRBV6-1 and TRBJ2-7; TRBD2 matches at 9 bases. Germline assignment: CDR1 MNHNS and CDR2 SASEGT. This CDR3 spans 14 amino acids. CDR3 region: CASSEVNSGGPSNF. The CDR3 DNA is TGTGCCAGCAGTGAAGTTAATAGCGGGGGACCCTCGAACTTC.

This clone was recorded a few times. V is TRBV12-2 and J is TRBJ1-4. TRBV12-2 is reported as a pseudogene. The CDR3 loop spans 15 amino acids. The CDR3 sequence is CASRLSGGPSEKLFF. DNA of the CDR3: TGTGCAAGTCGCTTAAGCGGGGGGCCCTCCGAAAAACTGTTTTTT.

The chain joins TRBV7-6 to TRBJ2-2; 14 bases match TRBD2. J was trimmed by 5 bases and V by 5 bases; bases with no gene match: 7. Looked up from germline, CDR1 is SGHVS and CDR2 is FNYEAQ. The CDR3 contains 17 residues. The CDR3 DNA is TGTGCCAGCAGCCCGGGACTAGCGGGAGTCAGTACCGGGGAGCTGTTTTTT. The encoded protein is CASSPGLAGVSTGELFF.

This chain connects TRBV5-1 to TRBJ2-1; D is perhaps TRBD1 (6 bases). V was trimmed by 7 bases and J by 7 bases, leaving 15 bases between them. This CDR3 is built from 13 residues. Germline V gene lookup returns CDR1 SGHRS and CDR2 YFSETQ. The CDR3 protein is CASDEGVGNEQFF. The CDR3 DNA reads as TGCGCCAGCGATGAGGGGGTTGGAAATGAGCAGTTCTTC.

This clone has a handful of counts. The V and J genes are TRBV2 and TRBJ2-1; 10 bases match TRBD2. The V gene's germline CDR1 is SNHLY and CDR2 FYNNEI. The CDR3 runs to 15 residues. V was clipped by 6 bases and J by 4 bases; unmatched bases: 6. The CDR3 region is CASRVTSGSYNEQFF. CDR3 DNA: TGTGCCAGCAGGGTGACTAGCGGGTCATACAATGAGCAGTTCTTC.

This chain uses TRBV2 with TRBJ1-1; TRBD1 agrees at 8 bases. Looked up from germline, CDR1 is SNHLY and CDR2 is FYNNEI. The V gene end was trimmed by 11 bases and the J gene end by 3 bases; junction bases not matched to a gene: 5. The CDR3 consists of 12 residues. The CDR3 here is CAGLDRDTEAFF. In nucleotides, the CDR3 is TGTGCCGGCCTGGACAGGGACACTGAAGCTTTCTTT. Full variable domain (outside the CDR3, taken from reference TRBV2 and TRBJ1-1): EPEVTQTPSHQVTQMGQEVILRCVPISNHLYFYWYRQILGQKVEFLVSFYNNEISEKSEIFDDQFSVERPDGSNFTLKIRSTKLEDSAMYFCAGLDRDTEAFFGQGTRLTVV.

This chain uses TRBV6-1 with TRBJ1-3; no clear D. The V gene lost 2 bases and the J gene lost 0 bases, with 8 bases spanning the gap. There are 15 residues in the CDR3. Germline V gene data show CDR1 as MNHNS and CDR2 as SASEGT. This CDR3 reads CASSENTNSGNTIYF. The CDR3 DNA reads as TGTGCCAGCAGTGAAAACACCAACTCTGGAAACACCATATATTTT.

The V call is TRBV24-1, the J call TRBJ1-1; the D gene is possibly TRBD1 (5 bases). The CDR3 totals 14 residues. V dropped 3 bases and J dropped 0 bases, with 7 bases sitting between them. The germline V gene has CDR1 KGHDR and CDR2 SFDVKD. The CDR3 DNA follows: TGTGCCACCAGTGATGGGGACTTGAACACTGAAGCTTTCTTT. Protein: CATSDGDLNTEAFF.

The J gene is TRBJ2-3, the V gene TRBV19, with D uncertain. The CDR3 is 13 residues long. The germline gives CDR1 LNHDA, CDR2 SQIVND (reference sequence). V lost 7 bases to trimming and J lost 2 bases, with 10 bases between them. The CDR3 coding sequence is TGTGCCAGTAAAGAGTTTTTCACAGATACGCAGTATTTT. Its translation: CASKEFFTDTQYF.

The chain combines TRBV28 with TRBJ1-2, with 10 positions matching TRBD1. In germline, CDR1 is MDHEN, CDR2 SYDVKM. Germline trimming cut 6 bases from V and 0 bases from J; bases unmatched to any gene: 10. The CDR3 extends over 17 amino acids. The CDR3 sequence: CASSSTGQGFTNYGYTF. CDR3 sequence (DNA): TGTGCCAGCAGCTCTACGGGACAGGGGTTTACTAACTATGGCTACACCTTC.

The genes are TRBV7-6 and TRBJ1-1; 7 nucleotides agree with TRBD1. The CDR3 length is 14 residues. Unmatched junction bases numbered 0, after V lost 1 base and J lost 1 base. In germline, CDR1 is SGHVS, CDR2 FNYEAQ. Written as DNA, the CDR3 is TGTGCCAGCAGCTTAGGGGACAGGAACACTGAAGCTTTCTTT. The encoded protein is CASSLGDRNTEAFF. Looking up the rest from reference TRBV7-6 and TRBJ1-1 gives the full variable domain: GAGVSQSPRYKVTKRGQDVALRCDPISGHVSLYWYRQALGQGPEFLTYFNYEAQQDKSGLPNDRFSAERPEGSISTLTIQRTEQRDSAMYRCASSLGDRNTEAFFGQGTRLTVV.

CDR3 in DNA: TGTGCCAGCTCACCACAACAGGGGTACTGGTTGAGCACTGAAGCTTTCTTT. It translates to CASSPQQGYWLSTEAFF. The chain recombines TRBV18 with TRBJ1-1; 7 bases line up with TRBD1. The CDR3 has 17 residues. Germline values: CDR1 KGHSH, CDR2 LQKENI. The junction had 12 bases not matched to a gene; V was cut back by 1 base and J by 4 bases.

V usage is TRBV6-4 and J usage is TRBJ2-2; D perhaps matches TRBD2 (7 bases). Germline loops: CDR1 MRHNA, CDR2 SNTAGT. V gave up 5 bases and J gave up 0 bases, with 13 bases separating them. This CDR3 contains 16 residues. CDR3 loop: CASSPQGRANTGELFF. The CDR3 DNA reads TGTGCCAGCAGTCCCCAGGGGAGGGCGAACACCGGGGAGCTGTTTTTT.

The chain joins TRBV18 to TRBJ2-5; D is perhaps TRBD2 (7 bases). Trimming took 6 bases from V and 5 from J, leaving 19 bases between them. Per the germline V gene, CDR1 is KGHSH and CDR2 is LQKENI. The CDR3 contains 15 residues. The CDR3 nucleotides read TGTGCCAGCTCCGTTTCCGGGGGGCTAGCCGAGACCCAGTACTTC. It yields the protein CASSVSGGLAETQYF.

V usage is TRBV2 and J usage is TRBJ1-1; tentative D call: TRBD1 (5 bases). The CDR3 runs 14 residues. Trimming shortened V by 3 bases and J by 1 base, and 9 bases separated the two germline ends. Germline assignment: CDR1 SNHLY and CDR2 FYNNEI. The CDR3 loop is CASSEGPKNTEAFF. The CDR3 DNA reads as TGTGCCAGCAGTGAGGGGCCGAAGAACACTGAAGCTTTCTTT.

CDR3 residues: CASSPSGFYEQYF. CDR3 nucleotides: TGTGCCAGCAGCCCCTCCGGGTTCTACGAGCAGTACTTC. This chain joins TRBV6-5 and TRBJ2-7, with unresolved D. V shed 6 bases and J shed 3 bases, with 12 bases lying between them. The germline V gene has CDR1 MNHEY and CDR2 SVGAGI. CDR3 size: 13 residues.

The chain couples TRBV5-1 to TRBJ1-4; D gene ambiguous. The length of the CDR3 is 15 residues. V shed 4 bases and J shed 0 bases, with 10 bases lying between them. Germline assignment: CDR1 SGHRS and CDR2 YFSETQ. The CDR3: CASSAGTSTNEKLFF. CDR3 bases: TGCGCCAGCAGCGCGGGAACCTCAACTAATGAAAAACTGTTTTTT.